These 12 T cell receptor beta chains came from one sample sequenced in a study of T-cell memory formation after mild COVID-19 (dated by TCRdb to the early 2020s). Libraries were built with 5' RACE. The reads were generated on an Illumina NovaSeq 6000. Clones were called with MiXCR by TCRdb after fastp trimmed the public reads at Q25, and only in-frame beta chains were retained. Each record represents a unique CDR3 protein, reported with the most common genes and DNA among its rows. The sample records 65,000 to 90,000 distinct CDR3 sequences, approximately 15% of which are singletons. 30% to 35% of the sample belongs to the ten largest clones. Sequenced: PBMCs or a T cell subset sorted from them (not recorded which). The receptors were sampled from an adult woman who had mild COVID-19 (a few samples of this study predate the infection). The sample titles of this study are shuffled in the database, so cell type and time point are left out; the donor was told from shared clones.

The chain links TRBV27 to TRBJ2-1; TRBD1 matches at 8 bases. In germline, CDR1 is MNHEY, CDR2 SMNVEV (reference sequence). The trim removed 7 bases at V and 7 bases at J, leaving 12 bases unmatched. The CDR3 length is 15 residues. CDR3 nucleotides: TGTGCCAGCACCCAGAACCGGGACAGGTTGAATGAGCAGTTCTTC. This codes for CASTQNRDRLNEQFF.

This clonotype was observed at least ten times. The rearrangement uses TRBV7-9 and TRBJ2-3, with D unresolved. V dropped 8 bases and J dropped 3 bases, with 21 bases sitting between them. The CDR3 is 16 residues long. The germline V gene encodes CDR1 SEHNR and CDR2 FQNEAQ (reference sequence). The CDR3 region is CASGIPGPRKTDTQYF. The DNA of the CDR3 is TGTGCCAGCGGCATTCCCGGGCCCCGCAAGACAGATACGCAGTATTTT.

The chain carries TRBV5-4 and TRBJ2-3, with 11 positions matching TRBD2. Germline V gives CDR1 SGHNT, CDR2 YYREEE (reference sequence). V gave up 0 bases and J gave up 2 bases; unmatched junction bases: 5. The CDR3 spans 17 residues. The CDR3 coding sequence is TGTGCCAGCAGCTTGGCCTTAGCGGGGGGGAACACAGATACGCAGTATTTT. This sequence encodes CASSLALAGGNTDTQYF.

This clonotype appeared a few times. This rearrangement joins TRBV4-1 to TRBJ1-4; D gene uncertain. V lost 0 bases and J lost 9, with 8 bases in between. Germline assignment: CDR1 MGHRA and CDR2 YSYEKL. This CDR3 region has 13 residues. CDR3: CASSQDFVKKLFF. In DNA, the CDR3 is TGCGCCAGCAGCCAAGATTTCGTAAAAAAACTGTTTTTT.

This clonotype was seen more than once but under ten times. The V and J genes are TRBV11-2 and TRBJ2-1; 8 bases agree with TRBD2. Germline CDR1 reads SGHAT; CDR2 reads FQNNGV. V trimming: 4 bases; J trimming: 8 bases; junction bases outside the gene matches: 4. This CDR3 spans 13 amino acids. The CDR3 DNA reads as TGTGCCAGCAGCTCCGGACTAGCCGATGAGCAGTTCTTC. Its protein product is CASSSGLADEQFF. Full variable domain (missing parts from reference TRBV11-2 and TRBJ2-1): EAGVAQSPRYKIIEKRQSVAFWCNPISGHATLYWYQQILGQGPKLLIQFQNNGVVDDSQLPKDRFSAERLKGVDSTLKIQPAKLEDSAVYLCASSSGLADEQFFGPGTRLTVL.

This clonotype was picked up many times. The rearrangement uses TRBV7-9 and TRBJ2-1; D is undetermined. V lost 5 bases to trimming and J lost 2 bases, with 4 bases between them. CDR3 length: 12 amino acids. CDR1 is SEHNR, CDR2 FQNEAQ, per germline (reference sequence). The CDR3, as DNA: TGTGCCAGCAGCAGGACCTACAATGAGCAGTTCTTC. This sequence encodes CASSRTYNEQFF.

This clonotype turned up a few times. V is TRBV4-1 and J is TRBJ2-1; D is possibly TRBD2 (7 bases). V lost 3 bases and J lost 6, with 21 bases in between. The germline CDR1 and CDR2 sequences are MGHRA and YSYEKL. The CDR3 extends over 17 amino acids. Here the CDR3 DNA reads TGCGCCAGCAGCCAGCACCCTAGGGGGGGGGGGCTCAATGAGCAGTTCTTC. It codes for CASSQHPRGGGLNEQFF.

In its sample, this clonotype was seen many times. V is TRBV7-9 and J is TRBJ2-1; 13 nucleotides match TRBD2. The CDR3 has 17 amino acids. Germline values: CDR1 SEHNR, CDR2 FQNEAQ (reference sequence). Trimming removed 5 bases from V and 6 bases from J; junction bases left unmatched: 10. The CDR3 is CASSPQAGLAGVNEQFF. DNA of the CDR3: TGTGCCAGCAGCCCACAAGCCGGACTAGCGGGAGTCAATGAGCAGTTCTTC.

This clonotype was picked up a small number of times. The gene calls are TRBV6-5 and TRBJ2-3; 9 bases map to TRBD2. From germline, CDR1 is MNHEY and CDR2 SVGAGI. The junction had 11 bases not matched to a gene; V was cut back by 5 bases and J by 2 bases. The length of the CDR3 is 17 residues. The CDR3 loop is CASSEFSGSGATDTQYF. CDR3 nucleotide sequence: TGTGCCAGCAGTGAGTTTAGCGGGAGTGGGGCCACAGATACGCAGTATTTT.

This clonotype was seen a handful of times. The chain carries TRBV5-1 and TRBJ2-4; 10 bases are shared with TRBD2. V lost 0 bases to trimming and J lost 4 bases; unmatched junction nucleotides: 7. Germline loops: CDR1 SGHRS, CDR2 YFSETQ. The CDR3 consists of 17 residues. Written as DNA, the CDR3 is TGCGCCAGCAGCTTGGTTTGGGCTAGCGGGAGTAAAAACATTCAGTACTTC. Its translation: CASSLVWASGSKNIQYF.

This sequence joins TRBV12-3 or TRBV12-4 and TRBJ1-1, with D maybe TRBD1 (6 bases). V lost 6 bases and J lost 6, with 17 bases in between. The CDR3 runs to 14 residues. The CDR3 coding sequence is TGTGCCAGCAGCCCCACGAGTTCAGGGGCTGAAGCTTTCTTT. It codes for CASSPTSSGAEAFF.

This clonotype was counted ten times or more. V usage is TRBV27 and J usage is TRBJ1-1; a possible D gene is TRBD1 (5 bases). The CDR3 covers 13 residues. The germline gives CDR1 MNHEY, CDR2 SMNVEV (reference sequence). V lost 2 bases and J lost 4, with 8 bases in between. This chain's CDR3 is CASSLTGGTEAFF. The CDR3 DNA sequence: TGTGCCAGCAGTTTAACCGGGGGCACTGAAGCTTTCTTT.